This TCR beta chain was sequenced for a study of cytomegalovirus exposure and HLA in healthy donors. Study in general: Later, an analysis reported that the 120 or so validation repertoires had used the same platform as the roughly 700 first-cohort repertoires. Overall study findings and caveats: Clusters of TCRs from the first cohort tended to co-occur in the 110 or so validation repertoires (as a later analysis found). The classifier reportedly diagnosed cytomegalovirus status with high sensitivity and specificity. Most TCR sequences were uncommon, yet certain public TCRs appeared in many donors.

CDR1 is SGDLS and CDR2 is YYNGEE in the germline V gene. This CDR3 has 14 amino acids. Trimming pared 0 bases from V and 8 bases from J, leaving 12 bases between. This clone was seen only once. Antigen unknown. Clones were read by immunoSEQ multiplex PCR, and TCRdb kept only the in-frame ones, dropping some. The sample has 170,000 or so clones, around 82% seen once; the top ten hold approximately 3%. The rearrangement joins TRBV9 to TRBJ1-5, with D perhaps TRBD1 (6 bases). This clonotype was sampled from a woman aged 18-29 years in good health and CMV-seropositive. The specimen sequenced was PBMCs. The CDR3 region is CASSVDPKGEPQHF. Here the CDR3 DNA reads TGTGCCAGCAGCGTAGATCCCAAGGGGGAGCCCCAGCATTTT. The full variable domain, its missing parts supplied by reference TRBV9 and TRBJ1-5, is DSGVTQTPKHLITATGQRVTLRCSPRSGDLSVYWYQQSLDQGLQFLIQYYNGEERAKGNILERFSAQQFPDLHSELNLSSLELGDSALYFCASSVDPKGEPQHFGDGTRLSIL.